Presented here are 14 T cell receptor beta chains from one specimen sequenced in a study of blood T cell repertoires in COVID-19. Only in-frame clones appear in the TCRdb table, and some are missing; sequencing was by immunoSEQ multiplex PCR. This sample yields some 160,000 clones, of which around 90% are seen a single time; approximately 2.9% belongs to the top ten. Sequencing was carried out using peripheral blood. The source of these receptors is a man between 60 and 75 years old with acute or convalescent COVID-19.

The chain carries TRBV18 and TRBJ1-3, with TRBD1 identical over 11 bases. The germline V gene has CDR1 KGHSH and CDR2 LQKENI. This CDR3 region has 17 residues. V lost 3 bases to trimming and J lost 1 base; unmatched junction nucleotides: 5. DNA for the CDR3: TGTGCCAGCTCACCGGTTGGGACAGGGGGTTCTGGAAACACCATATATTTT. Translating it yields CASSPVGTGGSGNTIYF.

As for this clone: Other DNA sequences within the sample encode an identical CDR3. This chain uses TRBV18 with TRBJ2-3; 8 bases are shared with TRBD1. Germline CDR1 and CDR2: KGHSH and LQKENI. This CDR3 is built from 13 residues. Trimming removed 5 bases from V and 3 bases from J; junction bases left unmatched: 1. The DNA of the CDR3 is TGTGCCAGCTCAACAGGGGGGACAGATACGCAGTATTTT. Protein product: CASSTGGTDTQYF.

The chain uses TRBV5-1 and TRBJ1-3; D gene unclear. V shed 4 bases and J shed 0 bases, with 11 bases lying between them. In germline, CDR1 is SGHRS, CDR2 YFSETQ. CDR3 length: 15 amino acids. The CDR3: CASSPGEPSGNTIYF. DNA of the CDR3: TGCGCCAGCAGCCCGGGAGAGCCCTCTGGAAACACCATATATTTT.

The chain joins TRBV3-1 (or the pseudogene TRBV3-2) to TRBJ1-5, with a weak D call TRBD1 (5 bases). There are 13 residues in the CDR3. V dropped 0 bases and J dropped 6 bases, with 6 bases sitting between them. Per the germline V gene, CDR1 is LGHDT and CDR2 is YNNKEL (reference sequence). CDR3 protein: CASSQEQVQPQHF. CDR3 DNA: TGTGCCAGCAGCCAAGAACAGGTTCAGCCCCAGCATTTT.

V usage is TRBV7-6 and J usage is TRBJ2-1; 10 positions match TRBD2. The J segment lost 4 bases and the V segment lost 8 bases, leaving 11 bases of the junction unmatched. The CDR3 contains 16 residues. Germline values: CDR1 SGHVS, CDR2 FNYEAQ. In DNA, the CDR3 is TGTGCCAGCGGGCTAGCGGGGGCCCACATTTACAATGAGCAGTTCTTC. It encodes CASGLAGAHIYNEQFF.

Here the CDR3 reads CATSSRDRGTKNIQYF. The CDR3 nucleotides are TGTGCCACCAGTTCTCGGGACAGAGGGACCAAAAACATTCAGTACTTC. The J gene is TRBJ2-4, the V gene TRBV24-1; 7 bases fit TRBD1. CDR3 size: 16 residues. Germline CDR1 KGHDR, CDR2 SFDVKD. V shed 6 bases and J 2 bases; nucleotides not matched to a gene: 9.

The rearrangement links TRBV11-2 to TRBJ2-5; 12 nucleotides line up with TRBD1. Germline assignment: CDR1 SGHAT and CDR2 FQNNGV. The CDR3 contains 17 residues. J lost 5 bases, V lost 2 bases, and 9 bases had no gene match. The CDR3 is CASSLYAGQGATETQYF. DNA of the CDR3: TGTGCCAGCAGCTTATATGCGGGACAGGGGGCGACGGAGACCCAGTACTTC.

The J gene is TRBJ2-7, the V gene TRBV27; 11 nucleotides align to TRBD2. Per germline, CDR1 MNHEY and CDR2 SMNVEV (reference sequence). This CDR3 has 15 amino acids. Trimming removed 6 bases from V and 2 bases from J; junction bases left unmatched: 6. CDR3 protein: CASRVTSGGTYEQYF. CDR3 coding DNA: TGTGCCAGCAGGGTCACTAGCGGGGGTACCTACGAGCAGTACTTC.

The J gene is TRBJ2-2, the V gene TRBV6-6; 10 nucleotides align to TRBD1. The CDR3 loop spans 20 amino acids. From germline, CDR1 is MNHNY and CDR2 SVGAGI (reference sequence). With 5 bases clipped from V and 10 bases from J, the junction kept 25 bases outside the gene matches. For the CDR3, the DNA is TGTGCCAGCAGTCCCTCCGACAGGGGGCTTTCGGGAAGGGTTGGGAAGGAGCTGTTTTTT. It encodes CASSPSDRGLSGRVGKELFF.

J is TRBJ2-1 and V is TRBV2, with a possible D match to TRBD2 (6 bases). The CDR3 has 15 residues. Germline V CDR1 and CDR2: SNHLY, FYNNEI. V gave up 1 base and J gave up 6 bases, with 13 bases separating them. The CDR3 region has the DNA TGTGCCAGCAGTGAAGTTTTGGGGAGGCGCAATGAGCAGTTCTTC. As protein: CASSEVLGRRNEQFF.

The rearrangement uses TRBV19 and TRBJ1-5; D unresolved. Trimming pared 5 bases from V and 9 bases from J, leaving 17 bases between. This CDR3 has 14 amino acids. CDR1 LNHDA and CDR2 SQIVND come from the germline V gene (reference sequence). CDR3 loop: CASSQMGGPGPQHF. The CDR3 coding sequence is TGTGCCAGTAGTCAGATGGGAGGGCCTGGGCCCCAGCATTTT.

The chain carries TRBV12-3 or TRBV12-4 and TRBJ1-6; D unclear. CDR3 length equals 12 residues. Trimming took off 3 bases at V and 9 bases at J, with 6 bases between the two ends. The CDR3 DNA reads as TGTGCCAGCAGTTTGCCGGTTTCACCCCTCCACTTT. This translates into CASSLPVSPLHF.

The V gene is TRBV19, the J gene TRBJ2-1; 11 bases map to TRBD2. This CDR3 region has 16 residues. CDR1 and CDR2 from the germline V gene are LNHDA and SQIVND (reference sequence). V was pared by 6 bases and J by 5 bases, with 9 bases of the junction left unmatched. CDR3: CASSRATSGGHNEQFF. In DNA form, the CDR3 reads TGTGCCAGTAGCCGTGCCACTAGCGGGGGCCACAATGAGCAGTTCTTC.

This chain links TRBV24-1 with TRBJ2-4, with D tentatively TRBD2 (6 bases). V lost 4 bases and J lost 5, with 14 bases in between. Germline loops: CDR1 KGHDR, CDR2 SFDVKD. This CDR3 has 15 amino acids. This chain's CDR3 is CATSDPSWRENIQYF. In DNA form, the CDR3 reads TGTGCCACCAGTGACCCGTCATGGAGGGAAAACATTCAGTACTTC.